The 32 T cell receptor beta chains reported below all come from one sample, sequenced in a study of cytomegalovirus exposure and HLA in healthy donors. In the PCR, 60 Vbeta and 13 Jbeta primers were used. The table came from immunoSEQ multiplex PCR; TCRdb's copy has only in-frame clones and leaves some out. The sample has 110,000 or so clones, approximately 80% seen once; the top ten hold around 4.9%. The sample was PBMCs. The receptor set was obtained from a man over 45 in good health and CMV-seropositive.

The chain has TRBV2 and TRBJ2-5; 7 nucleotides line up with TRBD1. This CDR3 comprises 12 residues. Germline trimming cut 10 bases from V and 3 bases from J; bases unmatched to any gene: 5. Germline lookup yields CDR1 SNHLY and CDR2 FYNNEI. The CDR3 protein is CATNRGKETQYF. The CDR3 DNA sequence: TGTGCCACCAACAGGGGAAAAGAGACCCAGTACTTC.

The gene calls are TRBV18 and TRBJ1-4; 7 nucleotides align to TRBD1. This CDR3 is 15 amino acids long. V lost 3 bases, J lost 8 bases, and 9 bases stayed unmatched. CDR1 is KGHSH and CDR2 is LQKENI in the germline V gene. In nucleotides, the CDR3 is TGTGCCAGCTCACCCCCGACAGGGACGTCCGAAAAACTGTTTTTT. Its protein product is CASSPPTGTSEKLFF.

In the case of this clone: One end of the junction fails to match germline, which may point to a read error. This sample also contains other DNA sequences that code for the same CDR3. This chain uses TRBV6-5 with TRBJ1-3, with TRBD1 as a possible D gene (5 bases). Per germline, CDR1 MNHEY and CDR2 SVGAGI. The CDR3 totals 15 residues. In nucleotides, the CDR3 is TGCGCCAGCAGGTCGTCAGGGTTTTCTGGAAACACCATATATTTT. Its translation is CASRSSGFSGNTIYF.

The chain recombines TRBV19 with TRBJ2-5, with D tentatively TRBD1 (6 bases). The germline gives CDR1 LNHDA, CDR2 SQIVND (reference sequence). The V and J ends lost 0 bases and 2 bases respectively, with 7 bases between them. The CDR3 extends over 14 amino acids. The CDR3 DNA is TGTGCCAGTAGTATAGAAGGGGGACAAGAGACCCAGTACTTC. It translates to CASSIEGGQETQYF.

This chain connects TRBV5-1 to TRBJ1-1; a weak D match, TRBD1 (6 bases). The germline gives CDR1 SGHRS, CDR2 YFSETQ. The CDR3 has 12 amino acids. V gave up 2 bases and J gave up 11 bases, with 13 bases separating them. CDR3 DNA: TGCGCCAGCAGCTTCTCGGGGGGCCCGGCTTTCTTT. Translating gives CASSFSGGPAFF.

This chain links TRBV9 with TRBJ1-5; no clear D. Deletions cut 2 bases from V and 5 bases from J, with 8 bases between. Germline V gene sequence: CDR1 SGDLS, CDR2 YYNGEE. CDR3 size: 13 residues. CDR3 in DNA: TGTGCCAGCAGCGTGGCCCCAGATCAGCCCCAGCATTTT. Amino acid sequence: CASSVAPDQPQHF.

The J gene is TRBJ2-5, the V gene TRBV7-8; 11 bases align to TRBD2. The germline V gene encodes CDR1 SGHVS and CDR2 FQNEAQ. The CDR3 loop spans 15 amino acids. Losses at the gene ends were 5 bases for V and 5 bases for J; bases not matched to a gene: 7. CDR3 residues: CASSPVAGGPETQYF. CDR3 nucleotide sequence: TGTGCCAGCAGCCCCGTAGCGGGAGGGCCTGAGACCCAGTACTTC.

This clone was counted a few times. The V call is TRBV6-5, the J call TRBJ1-5; 7 positions match TRBD1. In germline, CDR1 is MNHEY, CDR2 SVGAGI. The CDR3 is made up of 16 amino acids. J was trimmed by 2 bases and V by 4 bases; bases with no gene match: 8. For the CDR3, the DNA is TGTGCCAGCAGTTCCACTTGGACAGGAGGCAATCAGCCCCAGCATTTT. Translated: CASSSTWTGGNQPQHF.

This chain links TRBV18 with TRBJ2-6; 7 nucleotides line up with TRBD1. Looked up from germline, CDR1 is KGHSH and CDR2 is LQKENI. V lost 1 base to trimming and J lost 0 bases; unmatched junction nucleotides: 3. This CDR3 spans 17 amino acids. CDR3: CASSPRQGNSGANVLTF. The CDR3 nucleotides are TGTGCCAGCTCACCACGACAGGGCAACTCTGGGGCCAACGTCCTGACTTTC.

The chain combines TRBV6-1 with TRBJ2-7; TRBD1 matches 7 bases. The CDR3 is 14 residues long. Trimming removed 4 bases from V and 6 bases from J; junction bases left unmatched: 9. The germline V gene encodes CDR1 MNHNS and CDR2 SASEGT. The CDR3 protein is CASSAPTGKGEQYF. CDR3 nucleotides: TGTGCCAGCAGTGCACCGACAGGGAAGGGCGAGCAGTACTTC.

The chain recombines TRBV4-1 with TRBJ2-3; TRBD2 matches 12 bases. Germline V gives CDR1 MGHRA, CDR2 YSYEKL. The CDR3 is made up of 17 amino acids. Germline trimming cut 4 bases from V and 0 bases from J; bases unmatched to any gene: 5. The CDR3 bases are TGCGCCAGCAGCCCCCTAGCGGGGGGGCGCAGCACAGATACGCAGTATTTT. Protein: CASSPLAGGRSTDTQYF.

This clone showed up just a few times. The rearrangement links TRBV4-1 to TRBJ1-1; TRBD1 matches 9 bases. CDR1 is MGHRA, CDR2 YSYEKL, per germline. The CDR3 extends over 17 amino acids. Unmatched junction bases numbered 8, after V lost 3 bases and J lost 0 bases. The CDR3 sequence is CASSQERRTGVNTEAFF. Written as DNA, the CDR3 is TGCGCCAGCAGCCAGGAACGACGGACAGGGGTGAACACTGAAGCTTTCTTT.

The CDR3 bases are TGTGCCAGCTCACCACCAGGGGACAGGGGCGAGCAGTACTTC. The encoded protein is CASSPPGDRGEQYF. The rearrangement uses TRBV18 and TRBJ2-7; 10 bases are shared with TRBD1. Germline lookup yields CDR1 KGHSH and CDR2 LQKENI. CDR3 length: 14 residues. The V segment lost 0 bases and the J segment 6 bases; nucleotides outside the gene matches: 2.

The J gene is TRBJ1-5, the V gene TRBV6-5; TRBD1 aligns across 9 bases. The length of the CDR3 is 15 residues. Germline CDR1 reads MNHEY; CDR2 reads SVGAGI. V gave up 6 bases and J gave up 6 bases; unmatched junction bases: 9. The CDR3 loop reads CASSLTGTGSQPQHF. DNA of the CDR3: TGTGCCAGCAGCTTAACCGGGACAGGGAGTCAGCCCCAGCATTTT.

As regards this clone: At one boundary the junction diverges from the germline segment, which might be a read error. The CDR3 sequence: CAVSESTGASNEKLFF. DNA for the CDR3: TGTGCCGTCAGTGAGTCAACAGGGGCCTCGAATGAAAAACTGTTTTTT. The V call is TRBV10-3, the J call TRBJ1-4; 7 bases are shared with TRBD1. This CDR3 is 16 amino acids long. CDR1 and CDR2 from the germline V gene are ENHRY and SYGVKD.

The chain uses TRBV7-8 and TRBJ2-5, with 14 positions matching TRBD2. Trimming cost V 4 bases and J 5 bases; bases outside gene matches: 6. The CDR3 is 16 residues long. The germline V gene has CDR1 SGHVS and CDR2 FQNEAQ. The CDR3: CASSWGGTSGGETQYF. DNA of the CDR3: TGTGCCAGCAGCTGGGGAGGGACTAGCGGGGGTGAGACCCAGTACTTC.

This clone came up once. The CDR3 coding sequence is TGTGCCAGCAGCCAAAAAGTGGTGTATGCGGGAGGGAACGAGCAGTACTTC. Amino acid sequence: CASSQKVVYAGGNEQYF. The genes are TRBV4-2 and TRBJ2-7, with TRBD2 matching over 9 bases. CDR3 length: 17 amino acids. Germline V gives CDR1 LGHNA, CDR2 YNFKEQ. After removal of 2 bases from V and 5 bases from J, the junction contained 13 bases not matched to a gene.

There are a few counts of this clone. The chain combines TRBV30 with TRBJ1-3; D call uncertain. V was shortened by 5 bases and J by 4 bases, with 21 bases between the two germline ends. The germline gives CDR1 GTSNPN, CDR2 SVGIG (reference sequence). The CDR3 totals 16 residues. CDR3 loop: CAWGPLGLGQGNTIYF. The CDR3, as DNA: TGTGCCTGGGGGCCTCTGGGTCTTGGCCAGGGAAACACCATATATTTT.

The chain combines TRBV5-1 with TRBJ2-7; D uncertain. In germline, CDR1 is SGHRS, CDR2 YFSETQ. The V end was cut by 0 bases, the J end by 6 bases, with 10 bases between. The CDR3 contains 13 residues. CDR3 sequence: CASSLDLVGEQYF. In nucleotides, the CDR3 is TGCGCCAGCAGCTTGGATCTAGTCGGCGAGCAGTACTTC.

V gene TRBV2 combines with J gene TRBJ1-2; D is unclear. Deletions cut 5 bases from V and 2 bases from J, with 12 bases between. Per germline, CDR1 SNHLY and CDR2 FYNNEI. CDR3 length: 14 amino acids. CDR3 in DNA: TGTGCCAGCAGTCCTCCTTCGGGGAACTATGGCTACACCTTC. It specifies CASSPPSGNYGYTF. Full variable domain (rest looked up from reference TRBV2 and TRBJ1-2): EPEVTQTPSHQVTQMGQEVILRCVPISNHLYFYWYRQILGQKVEFLVSFYNNEISEKSEIFDDQFSVERPDGSNFTLKIRSTKLEDSAMYFCASSPPSGNYGYTFGSGTRLTVV.

J is TRBJ2-7 and V is TRBV2, with 8 bases that match TRBD1. This CDR3 has 15 residues. Germline trimming cut 6 bases from V and 3 bases from J; bases unmatched to any gene: 10. From germline, CDR1 is SNHLY and CDR2 FYNNEI. In DNA, the CDR3 is TGTGCCAGCAGAAATCTCGGGACAGGTTACTACGAGCAGTACTTC. It specifies CASRNLGTGYYEQYF.

The chain employs TRBV2 and TRBJ1-2; 12 nucleotides agree with TRBD1. The J segment lost 8 bases and the V segment lost 6 bases, leaving 7 bases of the junction unmatched. Germline CDR1 and CDR2: SNHLY and FYNNEI. This CDR3 contains 14 residues. CDR3 coding DNA: TGTGCCAGCAGAGGGACAGGGGGCTTCGAGGGCTACACCTTC. Translating it yields CASRGTGGFEGYTF.

This clone was observed a handful of times. The CDR3, as DNA: TGTGCCAGCAGTGTTTCGGTGAACACTGAAGCTTTCTTT. This codes for CASSVSVNTEAFF. The chain links TRBV6-1 to TRBJ1-1; D is undetermined. V was trimmed by 4 bases and J by 0 bases, leaving 6 bases between them. Per germline, CDR1 MNHNS and CDR2 SASEGT. This CDR3 comprises 13 residues.

The chain carries TRBV5-1 and TRBJ1-4; no clear D gene. V gave up 4 bases and J gave up 5 bases, with 12 bases separating them. Germline V gene data show CDR1 as SGHRS and CDR2 as YFSETQ. The CDR3 runs to 14 residues. In nucleotides, the CDR3 is TGCGCCAGCAGCCGGACTGAGAAAAATGAAAAACTGTTTTTT. Translated: CASSRTEKNEKLFF.

The V and J genes are TRBV27 and TRBJ2-6; tentative D call: TRBD1 (6 bases). The CDR3 extends over 18 amino acids. Germline assignment: CDR1 MNHEY and CDR2 SMNVEV (reference sequence). V dropped 2 bases and J dropped 3 bases, with 17 bases sitting between them. Written as DNA, the CDR3 is TGTGCCAGCAGTTTACGCCCCCCACAGGGATATGGGGCCAACGTCCTGACTTTC. Protein product: CASSLRPPQGYGANVLTF.

CDR3 in DNA: TGTGCCAGCAGCTTAGAAACAGGGGGTAACGAAAAACTGTTTTTT. Translation: CASSLETGGNEKLFF. The J gene is TRBJ1-4, the V gene TRBV11-2; TRBD1 matches at 8 bases. CDR1 and CDR2 (germline): SGHAT, FQNNGV. This CDR3 is 15 amino acids long. V dropped 0 bases and J dropped 8; count of bases not matched to a gene: 5.

The sample holds a few counts of this clone. V is TRBV10-3 and J is TRBJ2-3, with 9 bases identical to TRBD2. J gave up 2 bases and V 8 bases, and 8 bases lay outside the gene matches. There are 15 residues in the CDR3. Per the germline V gene, CDR1 is ENHRY and CDR2 is SYGVKD. CDR3 residues: CAIADLAGITDTQYF. The CDR3 region has the DNA TGTGCCATCGCGGATCTAGCGGGGATCACAGATACGCAGTATTTT.

This clone was detected a few times. The rearrangement uses TRBV5-4 and TRBJ2-7; D uncertain. V gave up 2 bases and J gave up 0 bases, with 6 bases separating them. The CDR3 length is 13 residues. CDR1 and CDR2 (germline): SGHNT, YYREEE (reference sequence). DNA for the CDR3: TGTGCCAGCAGCTTTAGGAGCTCCTACGAGCAGTACTTC. Its translation is CASSFRSSYEQYF.

The CDR3 spells CASSVDRGRAEAFF. The CDR3 nucleotides read TGTGCCAGCAGCGTGGACAGGGGGCGCGCTGAAGCTTTCTTT. The chain joins TRBV5-6 to TRBJ1-1; 11 bases are a match to TRBD1. This CDR3 has 14 residues. Trimming took 4 bases from V and 6 from J; bases not matched to a gene: 5. The germline gives CDR1 SGHDT, CDR2 YYEEEE.

The V and J genes are TRBV11-2 and TRBJ1-2, with TRBD1 identical over 8 bases. The CDR3 has 15 residues. CDR1 and CDR2 from the germline V gene are SGHAT and FQNNGV. V shed 0 bases, J shed 3 bases, and the junction held 3 bases outside the gene matches. CDR3 amino acids: CASSLEPQGDYGYTF. DNA of the CDR3: TGTGCCAGCAGCTTAGAACCACAGGGGGACTATGGCTACACCTTC.

The J gene is TRBJ1-4, the V gene TRBV2; 9 bases map to TRBD1. The V and J ends lost 3 bases and 3 bases, in that order; junction bases with no gene match: 5. CDR1 is SNHLY, CDR2 FYNNEI, per germline. The CDR3 is made up of 16 amino acids. CDR3: CASSETGGIANEKLFF. DNA of the CDR3: TGTGCCAGCAGTGAGACAGGGGGAATAGCTAATGAAAAACTGTTTTTT.

The rearrangement uses TRBV7-9 and TRBJ2-7, with D unresolved. Germline V gives CDR1 SEHNR, CDR2 FQNEAQ (reference sequence). This CDR3 region has 13 residues. The V gene lost 6 bases and the J gene lost 3 bases, with 12 bases spanning the gap. CDR3 coding DNA: TGTGCCAGCAGGGCATCGGAGCTCTACGAGCAGTACTTC. Amino acids: CASRASELYEQYF.